This T cell receptor beta chain stems from a study of T-cell memory formation after mild COVID-19 (dated by TCRdb to about 2021). With regard to the full study: Most TCR sequence clusters were specific to one of the two donors. In a couple of donors, T-cell clones that expanded and contracted after mild COVID-19 were tracked by sequencing TCRalpha and TCRbeta repertoires over time. The cohort comprised two young, previously healthy adult volunteers, one female and one male.

The instrument was an Illumina NovaSeq 6000. Using 5'RACE with constant-segment primers, TCRalpha and TCRbeta cDNA libraries were constructed, with sample barcodes and unique molecular identifiers added in the process. RNA was extracted from every sample with Trizol reagent. The libraries were amplified in two PCR steps, and the second step added a second sample barcode and Illumina TruSeq adapters. Libraries were sequenced on an Illumina NovaSeq with 2 x 150 bp paired-end reads. In the paper's pipeline: Demultiplexing of reads and collapsing into UMI-guided consensus sequences were performed with migec v1.2.7. Using mixcr v2.1.11, UMI consensuses were aligned to TRA and TRB V and J templates and then assembled into clonotypes. A clonotype was counted as expanded or contracted only if both edgeR and NoisET called the change significant, with noise models trained on biological replicates. For edgeR calls, the thresholds were a false discovery rate-adjusted p below 0.01 and a log2 fold-change of 1. As an exploratory analysis of dynamics, PCA with hierarchical clustering was applied to max-normalized trajectories of the 1000 most abundant clonotypes. Each responding clone was given a CD4 or CD8 phenotype based on the CD4+ and CD8+ repertoires, which had been sequenced separately. The public reads were reanalyzed by TCRdb: fastp trimming at Q25, MiXCR alignment, in-frame beta chains only. Records with the same CDR3 protein are collapsed into one entry carrying the most frequent genes and DNA. These V and J calls rely on TCRdb rather than the paper's analysis. Present in this sample are 580,000 or so distinct CDR3 sequences, roughly 17% of which were seen just once. Roughly 7.8% of the sample belongs to the ten largest clones.

Ficoll-Paque density gradient centrifugation was used to isolate PBMCs. Taken from the germline V gene (reference sequence), the CDR1 and CDR2 loops are DFQATT and SNEGSKA. V ends up 1 base short and J 6 bases short, with an unmatched junction base count of 6. The CDR3 spans 14 residues, from the cysteine through the phenylalanine. The kept DNA is CDR3 alone, 42 bases in frame from the first base. Study-wide findings and limitations: Contracting CD4+ clones turned up mainly in the CM and EM memory subsets, whereas EMRA was where CD8+ clones were enriched. Clones contracting from day 15 to 85 had balanced CD4/CD8 phenotypes, while a second wave expanding from day 15 to 37 was biased towards CD4+. Only two mild cases were covered by the study, and larger cohorts that include severe cases with pre-infection samples were considered necessary. SARS-CoV-2 specificity was not confirmed for the second-wave clones peaking on day 37. The detection of some responding clones in pre-infection memory suggests that pre-existing cross-reactive memory T cells joined the SARS-CoV-2 response.

This clonotype was seen only a few times. The clone's antigen remains unknown. Base qualities are missing; no much larger clone stands one base away. The receptor comes from an adult woman who had mild COVID-19 (a few samples of this study predate the infection). The sample titles of this study are shuffled in the database, so cell type and time point are left out; the donor was told from shared clones. The chain joins TRBV20-1 to TRBJ2-7, with TRBD2 identical over 10 junction bases. Sequences were obtained from PBMCs or a T cell subset sorted from them (not recorded which). Here is the DNA: TGCAGTGCTAGAGCCCCTAGCGGGAGCGGCGAGCAGTACTTC. Translated, it reads CSARAPSGSGEQYF.